The clone carrying this T cell receptor (beta chain) was observed once. The sample originates from a study of blood T cell repertoires in COVID-19. Study-level information: From the United States, Italy and Spain came samples of acute and convalescent COVID-19.

Followed longitudinally, the Seattle patients had been enrolled during active infection. In the original analysis: Amplification of reference gene primers was used by the study to estimate nucleated cell counts. TCRdb's table, derived via immunoSEQ multiplex PCR, lists solely in-frame clones and lacks some. V and J calls and clone size are given by that table; D and trimming were obtained from the DNA. The sample includes approximately 210,000 clones, just under 85% of them seen just once. What was sequenced was peripheral blood. The source is a man aged 55 to 70 with COVID-19, enrolled during active disease.

The CDR3 nucleotides read TGTGCCAGCTCACCACCGAAAGGCGAGGCCCAGTACTTC. Its protein is CASSPPKGEAQYF. The rearrangement joins TRBV18 to TRBJ2-5, with D unresolved. V lost 0 bases and J 9 bases, leaving 11 bases between the germline ends. Germline CDR1 KGHSH, CDR2 LQKENI. This CDR3 contains 13 residues.